The subject of this entry is one TCR beta chain. This receptor's antigen is unknown. It has no much larger one-base neighbor in the sample; base qualities were not kept. The sample is drawn from a study of cytomegalovirus exposure and HLA in healthy donors (dated 2017 in TCRdb). In terms of the full investigation: A later analysis indicated that the 130 or so validation repertoires were generated on the platform also employed for the 670 or so repertoires of the first cohort. A separate validation cohort of about 110 different subjects was used in addition to the 666-subject first cohort. High-throughput TCR immunosequencing, statistical association of individual TCRs with disease status, and machine learning were combined to predict cytomegalovirus infection status. The study aimed to test whether cataloging public T cell receptors could reveal signatures of past pathogen exposure. Broader findings and caveats from the paper: Subsequent analysis determined that TCRs grouped into clusters in the first cohort also showed a tendency toward co-occurrence across the roughly 130 validation repertoires, and approximately 93% of cluster scores exceeded 0. The validation cohort had no HLA typing available for a later analysis, so co-occurrence within that cohort was assessed over all 120 or so repertoires. A total of 150 or so TCR beta chains were listed by the study as associated with cytomegalovirus. The authors suggested that the approach could potentially be extended to other disease states and immunological phenotypes. Three of the identified cytomegalovirus-associated TCR beta chains were confirmed in vitro to be specific for cytomegalovirus antigens. Most TCR sequences were observed very rarely across donors, whereas some public TCRs were present in many individuals. Cytomegalovirus status was reported to be diagnosed by the classifier with high specificity and sensitivity in both the original and validation cohorts.

From cysteine to phenylalanine, the CDR3 is 12 amino acids long. Just the 36-base CDR3 DNA is kept, in frame starting at base 1. Here V drops 6 bases and J drops 6 bases, and the junction holds 3 bases not matched to any gene. CDR1 and CDR2 are drawn from the germline V gene: KGHSH, LQKENI. The donors were included in the validation cohort of 130 or so subjects, a group kept apart from the approximately 700-subject first cohort. Libraries were built with the immunoSEQ multiplex PCR assay. On the study's bioinformatics: To diagnose cytomegalovirus status from the catalog of TCR beta chain sequences, a statistical classification framework was built. This immuneACCESS table, as held by TCRdb, lists in-frame sequences with V and J called but not all clones. Of the missing ones, under half trace to an unresolved V gene in checked studies; the others have no known cause. V and J calls and clone size are those listed in that table; D and trimming were worked out from the DNA. Present in this sample are approximately 65,000 clones, 80% to 95% of which were seen just once. Approximately 5.3% of the sample rests with the top ten.

This clonotype originated in a man younger than 35 in good health and CMV-seropositive. This sequence uses TRBV18 and TRBJ1-2, with TRBD1 identical over 8 junction bases. Sequenced input: PBMCs. The DNA sequence is given as TGTGCCAGCTCCCTGGGACAGGATGGCTACACCTTC. Its protein is CASSLGQDGYTF.